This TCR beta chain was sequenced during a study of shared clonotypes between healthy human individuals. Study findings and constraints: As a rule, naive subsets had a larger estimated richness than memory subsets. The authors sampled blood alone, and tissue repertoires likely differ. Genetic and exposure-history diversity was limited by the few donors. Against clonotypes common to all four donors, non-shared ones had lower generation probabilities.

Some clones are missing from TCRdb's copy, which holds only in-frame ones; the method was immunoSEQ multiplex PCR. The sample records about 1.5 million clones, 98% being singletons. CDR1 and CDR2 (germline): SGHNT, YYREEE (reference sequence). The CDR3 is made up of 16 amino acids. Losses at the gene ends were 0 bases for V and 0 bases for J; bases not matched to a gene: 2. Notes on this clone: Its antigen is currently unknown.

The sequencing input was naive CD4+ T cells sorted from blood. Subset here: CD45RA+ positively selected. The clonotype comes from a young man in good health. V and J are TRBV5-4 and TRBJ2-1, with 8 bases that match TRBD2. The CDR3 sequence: CASSLERETSYNEQFF. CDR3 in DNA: TGTGCCAGCAGCTTGGAGCGGGAGACCTCCTACAATGAGCAGTTCTTC.